The entry that follows covers one T cell receptor (beta chain) sequence. The data were produced by immunoSEQ multiplex PCR, yet TCRdb's version contains in-frame clones alone and is incomplete. The sample yields 90,000 to 100,000 clones, under 95% seen once. This entry comes from a study of T cell changes during pregnancy in multiple sclerosis. The CDR3 is made up of 14 amino acids. CDR1 is MGHRA, CDR2 YSYEKL, per germline. V dropped 1 base and J dropped 6 bases, with 13 bases sitting between them. This clonotype was sampled from a female donor with multiple sclerosis, enrolled in a pregnancy study. Sequenced here: peripheral blood, sampled in the first trimester of pregnancy. The rearrangement links TRBV4-1 to TRBJ2-7; no clear D. The CDR3, as DNA: TGCGCCAGCAGCCAAGCCCCCCCCCTGTTCGAGCAGTACTTC. The encoded protein is CASSQAPPLFEQYF.